This entry describes one T cell receptor (beta chain). CDR3 length equals 14 residues. J lost 5 bases, V lost 2 bases, and 3 bases had no gene match. Germline CDR1 is SEHNR and CDR2 is FQNEAQ (reference sequence). The data were taken from a study of blood T cell repertoires in COVID-19. Overall study: Spain, Italy and the United States supplied samples that represented acute and convalescent COVID-19. In each case, the material was cDNA or gDNA derived from T cells, B-cell-depleted T cells, or PBMCs.

Participants reported their clinical history, and cohort assignment relied on those reports. Study processing details: By means of reference gene primer amplification, nucleated cell counts were estimated. Sequencing was performed with immunoSEQ multiplex PCR; in TCRdb, only in-frame clones are kept and a portion is missing. The DNA gave D and trimming, while V, J and clone size come from that table. The table records under 300,000 clones, about 91% of them present only once. The origin of this receptor is a human donor in a cohort exposed to, infected with or recovered from COVID-19 (not recorded which). The donor label of this sample is uncertain. The sequencing input was PBMCs or T cells enriched from blood (not recorded which). The chain carries TRBV7-9 and TRBJ2-7; TRBD2 matches at 10 bases. CDR3 bases: TGTGCCAGCAGCTTACCCGGGACTAGCGACGAGCAGTACTTC. It yields the protein CASSLPGTSDEQYF.